This T cell receptor beta chain was retrieved from a study of blood T cell repertoires in COVID-19 (TCRdb year 2020). Looking at the study overall: The collaborator samples originated in the United States, Italy and Spain and spanned the acute and convalescent phases of COVID-19. The prospective study material was composed of cDNA or gDNA derived from T cells, B-cell-depleted T cells, or PBMCs. Nearly every sample came with metadata listing a de-identified subject ID, COVID-19 status, age in years and sex. Samples were obtained from the ongoing ImmuneRACE study (first 160 participants) and from about 1,300 subjects provided by 6 global collaborators. Deeply sampled blood TCRbeta repertoires from subjects exposed to, actively infected with, or recovered from COVID-19 were included in the dataset. Where available, HLA class I and class II types were obtained from metadata supplied by the sample provider rather than from assay-based typing. The repertoires were released in a freely available public database intended as a resource for research on the immune response to SARS-CoV-2. The paper's findings and limits, for the study overall: How much clinical and demographic metadata was included differed by source and by participant, and the metadata was provided uncurated.

This clone was observed a single time. The clone's antigen remains unknown. Base qualities are not recorded, but no much larger clone differs from it by a single base. Whole blood was collected in K2EDTA tubes by collaborating institutions according to the institutions' own protocols. For TCRbeta analysis, collaborators shipped samples in one of three forms: frozen whole blood, isolated PBMCs, or DNA extracted from either of those sample types. The CDR3 spans 14 residues, from the cysteine through the phenylalanine. Only the CDR3 DNA is retained, 42 bases long and in frame from the first base. The germline V gene (reference sequence) yields SEHNR for CDR1 and FQNEAQ for CDR2. The trim is 2 bases for V and 3 bases for J, with a gap of 11 bases between the germline ends. The immunoSEQ Assay, a bias-controlled multiplex PCR, was used to amplify TCRbeta CDR3 regions from genomic DNA. Regarding the original processing steps: The number of nucleated cells in each sample was estimated by amplification of reference gene primers within the assay. To quantify the absolute abundance of each unique TCRbeta CDR3 rearrangement, sequence reads were collapsed and filtered. Productive Simpson clonality was computed per sample as the square root of Simpson's diversity index over productive rearrangements. TCRdb obtained this table from immuneACCESS and retained in-frame rearrangements with V and J assigned. These tables miss some clones; where compared with another copy, unresolved V genes account for less than half of the shortfall, and the remainder is unexplained. D and trimming come from the DNA, and the V and J calls and clone size come from that table. The sample yields about 23,000 clones; 85% to 90% were counted once. The ten largest clonotypes hold around 20% of the sample.

The sequenced material came from peripheral blood. The chain joins TRBV7-9 to TRBJ2-7, and the D gene may be TRBD2, 5 bases matching. This clonotype was obtained from an elderly woman with acute or convalescent COVID-19. In nucleotides, the sequence is TGTGCCAGCAGCTTACGGGGTTACGGCTACGAGCAGTACTTC. Translation gives CASSLRGYGYEQYF. The reference TRBV7-9 and TRBJ2-7 proteins fill in what lies around the CDR3, so the full variable domain reads DTGVSQNPRHKITKRGQNVTFRCDPISEHNRLYWYRQTLGQGPEFLTYFQNEAQLEKSRLLSDRFSAERPKGSFSTLEIQRTEQGDSAMYLCASSLRGYGYEQYFGPGTRLTVT.